This note documents a single T cell receptor (beta chain) sequence. CDR3 length equals 13 residues. The V end was cut by 5 bases, the J end by 0 bases, with 4 bases between. CDR1 and CDR2 (germline): MNHEY, SMNVEV (reference sequence). TCRdb analysed the 5' RACE reads with MiXCR anew, one entry per CDR3 protein. The sample has under 60,000 distinct CDR3 sequences, roughly 28% seen once; the top ten hold roughly 2%. The receptor was derived from a female donor with breast cancer. This sequence joins TRBV27 and TRBJ2-2, with D unclear. What was sequenced was naive CD4+ T cells sorted from blood. The subset was: naive CD4+ T cells, CD4+CD45RA+CD25-. CDR3 region: CASSRTNTGELFF. Written as DNA, the CDR3 is TGTGCCAGCAGTAGGACGAACACCGGGGAGCTGTTTTTT.